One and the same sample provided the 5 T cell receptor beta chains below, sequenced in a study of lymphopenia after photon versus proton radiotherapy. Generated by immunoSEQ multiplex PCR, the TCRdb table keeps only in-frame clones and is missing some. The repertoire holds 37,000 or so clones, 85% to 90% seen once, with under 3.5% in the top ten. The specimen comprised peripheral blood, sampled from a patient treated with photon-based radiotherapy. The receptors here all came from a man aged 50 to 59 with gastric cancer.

Here the CDR3 reads CASSTSRTGLHTGELFF. CDR3 nucleotide sequence: TGCGCCAGCAGCACCTCCCGGACAGGGTTGCACACCGGGGAGCTGTTTTTT. This chain connects TRBV5-1 to TRBJ2-2; TRBD1 matches at 8 bases. The V gene end was trimmed by 4 bases and the J gene end by 3 bases; junction bases not matched to a gene: 11. Germline V lookup: CDR1 SGHRS, CDR2 YFSETQ. This CDR3 is built from 17 residues.

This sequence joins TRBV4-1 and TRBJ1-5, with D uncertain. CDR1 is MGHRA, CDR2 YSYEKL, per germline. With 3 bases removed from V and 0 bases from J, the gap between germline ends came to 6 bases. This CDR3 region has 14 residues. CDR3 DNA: TGCGCCAGCAGCCAGGGCTTTAGCAATCAGCCCCAGCATTTT. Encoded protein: CASSQGFSNQPQHF.

The CDR3 nucleotides read TGTGCCAGCAGTGAAGGTGATCGACTAGCGGGAGGAGGTGAGCAGTTCTTC. It is translated as CASSEGDRLAGGGEQFF. The V call is TRBV6-1, the J call TRBJ2-1; TRBD2 agrees at 13 bases. The V gene end was trimmed by 1 base and the J gene end by 9 bases; junction bases not matched to a gene: 9. Germline V gives CDR1 MNHNS, CDR2 SASEGT. The CDR3 consists of 17 residues.

The CDR3 DNA sequence: TGTGCCAGCAGCCAAACTAAGGGACATACCTCCACCGGGGAGCTGTTTTTT. Protein: CASSQTKGHTSTGELFF. V is TRBV14 and J is TRBJ2-2, with TRBD1 as a possible D gene (6 bases). The ends were cut back, 2 bases at V and 4 bases at J, with 17 bases in the middle. This CDR3 contains 17 residues. Germline V gene lookup returns CDR1 SGHDN and CDR2 FVKESK.

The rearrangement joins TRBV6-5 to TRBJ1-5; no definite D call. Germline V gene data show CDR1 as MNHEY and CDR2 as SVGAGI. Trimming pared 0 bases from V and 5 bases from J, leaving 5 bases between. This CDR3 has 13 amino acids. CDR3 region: CASSYSWDQPQHF. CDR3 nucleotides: TGTGCCAGCAGTTACTCTTGGGATCAGCCCCAGCATTTT.